This T cell receptor (beta chain) was recovered during a study of blood T cell repertoires in COVID-19. Study-level information: PBMCs, B-cell-depleted T cells, or T cells were the source of the cDNA or gDNA that made up the material.

Per the original methods: Counts of nucleated cells, estimated from reference gene primer amplification, were obtained. The method was immunoSEQ multiplex PCR; TCRdb's version includes in-frame clones alone and lacks a portion of them. V, J and clone size were drawn from that table, and D and trimming were deduced from the DNA. Altogether approximately 35,000 clones are present, 65% to 90% being singletons, with the ten largest covering under 8%. The source is a man in his sixties with active COVID-19. Sequencing input: peripheral blood.

CDR3 sequence (DNA): TGTGCCAGCACTACCCTAGGAGCCAGCTCCTACGAGCAGTACTTC. Protein sequence: CASTTLGASSYEQYF. The chain links TRBV27 to TRBJ2-7; D is undetermined. Trimming took off 7 bases at V and 0 bases at J, with 16 bases between the two ends. The V gene's germline CDR1 is MNHEY and CDR2 SMNVEV (reference sequence). The CDR3 is 15 amino acids.